Below, 29 T cell receptor beta chains from the same sample are listed, as sequenced in a study of tumor-infiltrating lymphocytes in primary liver carcinoma. Blood RNA was derived from unsorted whole blood, and germline DNA was extracted too. Researchers generated TCR beta cDNA from approximately 520 ng of total RNA, relying on a constant-region primer. Amplification in three nested multiplex PCR rounds with slightly modified ARM-PCR gave rise to TCR beta libraries. A C-beta reverse primer and TRBV1-TRBV30 forward primers served in each of the first two PCR rounds, at 9 to 10 cycles apiece. TCRdb re-called the multiplex PCR reads through MiXCR, storing one row per CDR3 protein. Of approximately 340,000 distinct CDR3 sequences listed, less than 65% are singletons. Sequences were obtained from peripheral blood. The source is a man aged 35 to 55 with primary liver carcinoma and hepatitis B virus infection.

On this clonotype: A much larger clone sits a single nucleotide away, making a read error possible. V and J are TRBV4-1 and TRBJ2-7, with 7 bases identical to TRBD2. CDR3 length equals 16 residues. CDR1 and CDR2 (germline): MGHRA, YSYEKL. V lost 2 bases to trimming and J lost 5 bases; unmatched junction nucleotides: 12. CDR3 DNA sequence: TGCGCCAGCAGCCAACCCCTAGTGGGAGGGCCCGACGAGCAGTACTTC. It yields the protein CASSQPLVGGPDEQYF.

Details on this clonotype: An end of the junction does not agree with germline; a read error may underlie this. The chain couples TRBV11-2 to TRBJ1-2; D unclear. CDR3 length: 15 residues. Germline V lookup: CDR1 SGHAT, CDR2 FQNNGV. This chain's CDR3 is CDSSLDQGLGYGYTF. CDR3 bases: TGTGACAGCAGCTTAGATCAAGGTCTCGGCTATGGCTACACCTTC.

Concerning this clonotype itself: A much more abundant neighbour one base away suggests this may be a read error. The CDR3: CASTPGLGSYEQYF. For the CDR3, the DNA is TGTGCCAGCACCCCGGGACTGGGATCCTACGAGCAGTACTTC. V gene TRBV12-3 or TRBV12-4 combines with J gene TRBJ2-7, with D maybe TRBD2 (6 bases). V dropped 7 bases and J dropped 1 base, with 14 bases sitting between them. There are 14 residues in the CDR3.

This clonotype has more than one count but fewer than ten. A read error may be the cause here, since a much bigger clone is one base away. The rearrangement uses TRBV12-3 or TRBV12-4 and TRBJ2-6, with D unresolved. The CDR3 has 14 amino acids. CDR3 coding DNA: TGTACCAGCACCGCCAACAGACTCCACAACGTCCTGACTTTC. This sequence encodes CTSTANRLHNVLTF.

A note on this clonotype: Being one base from a much bigger clone, this may be a read error. This rearrangement joins TRBV12-3 or TRBV12-4 to TRBJ2-4; 8 nucleotides line up with TRBD1. This CDR3 is 15 amino acids long. The CDR3 reads CAGSFLTGGFNIQYF. The CDR3 DNA is TGTGCCGGCAGTTTCCTTACAGGGGGTTTTAACATTCAGTACTTC.

Note on this clonotype: A much bigger clone sits one base away, suggesting this may be a read error. The chain links TRBV5-5 to TRBJ2-5, with D unclear. The CDR3 has 13 residues. The V gene's germline CDR1 is SGHKS and CDR2 YYEKEE (reference sequence). CDR3 loop: CVSSLRYQETQYF. Written as DNA, the CDR3 is TGTGTCAGCAGCTTGAGGTACCAAGAGACCCAGTACTTC.

Concerning this clonotype: A much larger clone is a single base away; this may be a read error. CDR3: CAGSENMAFGYTF. The CDR3 region has the DNA TGTGCCGGCAGTGAAAACATGGCTTTCGGCTACACCTTC. The chain recombines TRBV6-1 with TRBJ1-2; D not certain. CDR3 length: 13 amino acids. Germline V gene sequence: CDR1 MNHNS, CDR2 SASEGT.

To note about this clonotype: A much larger clone differs from this one at a single base, so this may be a read error. This chain links TRBV6-5 with TRBJ2-7, with D uncertain. The germline V gene has CDR1 MNHEY and CDR2 SVGAGI. Deletions cut 7 bases from V and 3 bases from J, with 16 bases between. The CDR3 spans 14 residues. CDR3 coding DNA: TGTGCCAGCACCTTAACGTGCGACAACTACGAGCAGTACTTC. It codes for CASTLTCDNYEQYF.

With respect to this clonotype: The germline gene is not matched at one end of the junction; a read error may be the cause. The chain carries TRBV11-2 and TRBJ1-2; tentative D call: TRBD1 (6 bases). The CDR3 length is 15 residues. Germline assignment: CDR1 SGHAT and CDR2 FQNNGV. CDR3 nucleotide sequence: TGTGCCAGCAGCTCCCAACAGGGTACGAGCTATGGCTACACTTTC. Translated, it gives CASSSQQGTSYGYTF.

This clonotype was seen ten or more times. J is TRBJ1-2 and V is TRBV6-5, with 11 bases fitting TRBD1. Germline V gives CDR1 MNHEY, CDR2 SVGAGI. Unmatched junction bases numbered 9, after V lost 5 bases and J lost 4 bases. The CDR3 extends over 16 amino acids. CDR3: CASSPGTGGTGYGYTF. In nucleotides, the CDR3 is TGTGCCAGCAGTCCCGGGACAGGGGGGACCGGCTATGGCTACACCTTC.

The chain is built from TRBV5-1 and TRBJ1-4; possible D gene TRBD1, 6 bases. This CDR3 is 17 amino acids long. CDR1 is SGHRS and CDR2 is YFSETQ in the germline V gene. V was cut by 0 bases and J by 7 bases, with 19 bases left in between. CDR3 in amino acids: CASSLGQDVQLSEKLFF. The DNA of the CDR3 is TGCGCCAGCAGCTTGGGACAGGACGTACAACTTAGTGAAAAACTGTTTTTT.

A word on this clonotype: This may arise from a read error, as a much more abundant clone is one base away. V gene TRBV6-5 combines with J gene TRBJ1-5; D remains unclear. This CDR3 is built from 13 residues. Per the germline V gene, CDR1 is MNHEY and CDR2 is SVGAGI. Deletions cut 2 bases from V and 7 bases from J, with 9 bases between. The CDR3 region is CASSYVQHQPQHF. CDR3 sequence (DNA): TGTGCCAGCAGTTACGTCCAACACCAGCCCCAGCATTTT.

This clonotype appeared once. V usage is TRBV11-2 and J usage is TRBJ2-1; a possible D gene is TRBD2 (6 bases). V lost 5 bases and J 8 bases, leaving 25 bases between the germline ends. The CDR3 is 17 residues long. Germline lookup yields CDR1 SGHAT and CDR2 FQNNGV. CDR3 nucleotide sequence: TGTGCCAGCAGCCCAAGATGGGGGGAGAAAAGTTACGATGAGCAGTTCTTC. This sequence encodes CASSPRWGEKSYDEQFF. The full variable domain, its missing parts supplied by reference TRBV11-2 and TRBJ2-1, is EAGVAQSPRYKIIEKRQSVAFWCNPISGHATLYWYQQILGQGPKLLIQFQNNGVVDDSQLPKDRFSAERLKGVDSTLKIQPAKLEDSAVYLCASSPRWGEKSYDEQFFGPGTRLTVL.

As to this clonotype: An end of the junction differs from the germline gene, which may be a read error. This rearrangement joins TRBV11-2 to TRBJ2-6; D unclear. Germline CDR1 is SGHAT and CDR2 is FQNNGV. The CDR3 is 15 amino acids. Here the CDR3 reads CVSSSDCSGANVLTF. The CDR3 DNA is TGTGTCAGCAGTTCAGACTGTTCTGGGGCCAACGTCCTGACTTTC.

To note about this clonotype: With a much larger clone just one base away, this may be a read error. CDR3 in DNA: TGTGCCAGCATACTACAGGGGGCGTACGACTATGGCTACACCTTC. Translated: CASILQGAYDYGYTF. This chain joins TRBV6-1 and TRBJ1-2; 9 bases line up with TRBD1. The CDR3 is 15 amino acids. V gave up 7 bases and J gave up 3 bases; unmatched junction bases: 9. Germline CDR1 and CDR2: MNHNS and SASEGT.

V and J are TRBV4-1 and TRBJ2-5; D is perhaps TRBD1 (6 bases). CDR1 is MGHRA, CDR2 YSYEKL, per germline. The V and J ends lost 4 bases and 5 bases respectively, with 20 bases between them. The CDR3 has 16 amino acids. The CDR3 reads CASSPQPTGRGETQYF. CDR3 nucleotide sequence: TGCGCCAGCAGCCCCCAACCGACTGGAAGGGGGGAGACCCAGTACTTC.

The sample holds many counts of this clonotype. V is TRBV11-2 and J is TRBJ2-2, with TRBD1 as a possible D gene (5 bases). In germline, CDR1 is SGHAT, CDR2 FQNNGV. This CDR3 is 13 amino acids long. Trimming pared 1 base from V and 6 bases from J, leaving 6 bases between. CDR3 sequence: CASSLAGPGELFF. The CDR3 DNA reads TGTGCCAGCAGCTTAGCAGGGCCCGGGGAGCTGTTTTTT.

The CDR3 nucleotides read TGCGCCAGCAGCCAAGATTGGCATGGCGCTAACTATGGCTACACCTTC. Translated, it gives CASSQDWHGANYGYTF. This chain connects TRBV4-1 to TRBJ1-2; no firm D call. This CDR3 spans 16 amino acids. The V and J ends lost 0 bases and 0 bases respectively, with 11 bases between them. CDR1 is MGHRA, CDR2 YSYEKL, per germline.

This clonotype occurred a few times. A much larger clone sits a single nucleotide away, making a read error possible. The CDR3 loop is CSVEDRVPFF. In DNA, the CDR3 is TGCAGCGTTGAAGACAGGGTACCGTTCTTC. The rearrangement uses TRBV29-1 and TRBJ2-1; maybe TRBD1 (5 bases). Germline V gene lookup returns CDR1 SQVTM and CDR2 ANQGSEA. The CDR3 loop spans 10 amino acids. V dropped 0 bases and J dropped 15 bases, with 9 bases sitting between them.

V is TRBV5-1 and J is TRBJ1-1, with D tentatively TRBD1 (5 bases). CDR1 and CDR2 (germline): SGHRS, YFSETQ. The V and J ends lost 4 bases and 1 base respectively, with 11 bases between them. This CDR3 has 14 amino acids. The CDR3 region is CASSRSQGNTEAFF. CDR3 sequence (DNA): TGCGCCAGCAGCCGATCTCAGGGGAACACTGAAGCTTTCTTT.

DNA for the CDR3: TGTGCCATCAGTCCCAACACAGATACGCAGTATTTT. Amino acids: CAISPNTDTQYF. The rearrangement uses TRBV11-2 and TRBJ2-3, with no clear D. Germline assignment: CDR1 SGHAT and CDR2 FQNNGV. V was pared by 10 bases and J by 2 bases, with 10 bases between. The CDR3 is 12 residues long.

With respect to this clonotype: A junction boundary mismatches the germline segment, possibly from a read error. The gene calls are TRBV6-1 and TRBJ2-3; 8 bases are shared with TRBD2. The CDR3 is 13 residues long. CDR1 is MNHNS, CDR2 SASEGT, per germline. The CDR3: CVSTSGGTDTQYF. The CDR3 DNA reads TGTGTCAGCACCAGCGGGGGTACAGATACGCAGTATTTT.

The chain recombines TRBV11-3 with TRBJ2-1; 10 bases agree with TRBD1. The CDR3 sequence is 13 residues long. Germline assignment: CDR1 SGHNT and CDR2 YENEEA. V lost 4 bases, J lost 10 bases, and 4 bases stayed unmatched. CDR3 in amino acids: CASSSGTGDEQFF. The DNA for the CDR3 is TGTGCCAGCAGCTCTGGGACAGGGGACGAGCAGTTCTTC. Together with reference TRBV11-3 and TRBJ2-1, the CDR3 gives the full variable domain: EAGVVQSPRYKIIEKKQPVAFWCNPISGHNTLYWYLQNLGQGPELLIRYENEEAVDDSQLPKDRFSAERLKGVDSTLKIQPAELGDSAVYLCASSSGTGDEQFFGPGTRLTVL.

This chain links TRBV11-2 with TRBJ1-2; D is perhaps TRBD1 (6 bases). The V end lost 4 bases, the J end lost 13 bases, and 25 bases lay between the germline ends. Germline CDR1 reads SGHAT; CDR2 reads FQNNGV. The length of the CDR3 is 15 residues. In DNA, the CDR3 is TGTGCCAGCAGCTCCCGACAGGCTCCCGCGGTAGGTTTCACCTTC. Its protein product is CASSSRQAPAVGFTF. Drawing the rest from reference TRBV11-2 and TRBJ1-2, the complete variable domain is EAGVAQSPRYKIIEKRQSVAFWCNPISGHATLYWYQQILGQGPKLLIQFQNNGVVDDSQLPKDRFSAERLKGVDSTLKIQPAKLEDSAVYLCASSSRQAPAVGFTFGSGTRLTVV.

The V call is TRBV12-3 or TRBV12-4, the J call TRBJ2-1; 10 positions match TRBD2. Trimming took 3 bases from V and 6 from J; bases not matched to a gene: 5. The CDR3 covers 15 residues. The CDR3, as DNA: TGTGCCAGCAGTTTTCCAGCGGGAGGGCGCAATGAGCAGTTCTTC. The encoded protein is CASSFPAGGRNEQFF.

The genes are TRBV11-2 and TRBJ2-1; D not certain. The CDR3 contains 14 residues. CDR1 is SGHAT and CDR2 is FQNNGV in the germline V gene. V was clipped by 9 bases and J by 10 bases, with 22 bases between them. For the CDR3, the DNA is TGTGCCAGTAGCCCATCGGAAGGGTCAGAGGAGCAGTTCTTC. Translation gives CASSPSEGSEEQFF.

The CDR3 DNA follows: TGTGCCAGCACGACTCGACAGGGGGAACCCGGGGAGCTGTTTTTT. Protein product: CASTTRQGEPGELFF. The chain has TRBV11-2 and TRBJ2-2, with 9 bases identical to TRBD1. V lost 7 bases, J lost 6 bases, and 9 bases stayed unmatched. The CDR3 sequence is 15 residues long. The germline gives CDR1 SGHAT, CDR2 FQNNGV.

The chain uses TRBV30 and TRBJ2-2, with no clear D. Trimming stripped 2 bases from V and 9 bases from J, with 10 bases between. Per germline, CDR1 GTSNPN and CDR2 SVGIG (reference sequence). The CDR3 runs to 12 residues. The CDR3 sequence is CAWSTGTRELFF. The CDR3, as DNA: TGTGCCTGGAGTACCGGAACCAGGGAGCTGTTTTTT.

This clonotype has just a few counts. The V gene is TRBV6-2 or TRBV6-3, the J gene TRBJ1-2; 7 nucleotides match TRBD1. CDR3 length equals 15 residues. Trimming at V came to 2 bases and at J to 2 bases, leaving 5 bases not matched to a gene. Looked up from germline, CDR1 is MNHEY and CDR2 is SVGEGT. In DNA form, the CDR3 reads TGTGCCAGCAGTTACAGGGGGCCATCCAACTATGGCTACACCTTC. It specifies CASSYRGPSNYGYTF.